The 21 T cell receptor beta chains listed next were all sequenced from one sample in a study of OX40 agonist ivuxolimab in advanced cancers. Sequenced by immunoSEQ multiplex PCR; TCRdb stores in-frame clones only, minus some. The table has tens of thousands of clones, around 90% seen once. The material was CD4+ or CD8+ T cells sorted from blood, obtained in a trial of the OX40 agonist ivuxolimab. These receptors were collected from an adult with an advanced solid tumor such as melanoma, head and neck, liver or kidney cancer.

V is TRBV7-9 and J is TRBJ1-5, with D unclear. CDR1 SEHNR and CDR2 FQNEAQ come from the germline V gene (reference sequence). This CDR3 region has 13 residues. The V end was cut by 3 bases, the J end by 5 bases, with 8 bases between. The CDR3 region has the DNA TGTGCCAGCAGCTTTGGCACCGATCAGCCCCAGCATTTT. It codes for CASSFGTDQPQHF.

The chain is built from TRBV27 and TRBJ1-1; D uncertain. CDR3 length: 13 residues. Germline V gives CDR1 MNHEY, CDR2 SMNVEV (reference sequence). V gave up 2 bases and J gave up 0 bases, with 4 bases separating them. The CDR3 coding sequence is TGTGCCAGCAGTTTAGGAATGAACACTGAAGCTTTCTTT. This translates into CASSLGMNTEAFF.

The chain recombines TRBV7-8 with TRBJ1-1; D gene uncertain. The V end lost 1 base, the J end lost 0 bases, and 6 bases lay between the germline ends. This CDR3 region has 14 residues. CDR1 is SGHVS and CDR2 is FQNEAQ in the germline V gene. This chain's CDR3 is CASSLGGMNTEAFF. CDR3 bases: TGTGCCAGCAGCTTAGGCGGGATGAACACTGAAGCTTTCTTT.

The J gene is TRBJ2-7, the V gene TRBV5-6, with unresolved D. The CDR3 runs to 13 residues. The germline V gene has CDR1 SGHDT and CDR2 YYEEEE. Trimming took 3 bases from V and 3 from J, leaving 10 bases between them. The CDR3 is CASSSDTYYEQYF. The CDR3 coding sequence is TGTGCCAGCAGCTCCGACACTTACTACGAGCAGTACTTC.

The CDR3 nucleotides read TGCAGCGTTGAAGGGTCCCCAACATGGACTGAAGCTTTCTTT. Amino acids: CSVEGSPTWTEAFF. The chain carries TRBV29-1 and TRBJ1-1, with D hard to call. The CDR3 runs 14 residues. V lost 1 base to trimming and J lost 5 bases, with 14 bases between them. CDR1 SQVTM and CDR2 ANQGSEA come from the germline V gene.

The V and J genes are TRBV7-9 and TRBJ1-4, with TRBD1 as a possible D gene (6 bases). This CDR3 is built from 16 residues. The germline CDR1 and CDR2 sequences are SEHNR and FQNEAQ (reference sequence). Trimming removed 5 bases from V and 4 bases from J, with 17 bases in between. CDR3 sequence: CASSLRTAQFNEKLFF. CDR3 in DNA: TGTGCCAGCAGCCTTCGGACAGCTCAATTTAATGAAAAACTGTTTTTT.

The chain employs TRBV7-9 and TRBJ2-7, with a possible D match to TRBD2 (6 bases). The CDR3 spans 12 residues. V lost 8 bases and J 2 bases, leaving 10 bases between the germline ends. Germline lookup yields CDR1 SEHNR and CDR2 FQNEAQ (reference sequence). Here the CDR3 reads CASRGSTYEQYF. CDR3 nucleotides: TGTGCCAGCCGGGGGTCTACCTACGAGCAGTACTTC.

CDR3 loop: CASSEPPLDIWNTGELFF. CDR3 coding DNA: TGTGCCAGCAGTGAACCCCCTCTCGATATTTGGAACACCGGGGAGCTGTTTTTT. The chain joins TRBV2 to TRBJ2-2; D remains ambiguous. Germline V CDR1 and CDR2: SNHLY, FYNNEI. V was cut by 2 bases and J by 1 base, with 17 bases left in between. The CDR3 contains 18 residues.

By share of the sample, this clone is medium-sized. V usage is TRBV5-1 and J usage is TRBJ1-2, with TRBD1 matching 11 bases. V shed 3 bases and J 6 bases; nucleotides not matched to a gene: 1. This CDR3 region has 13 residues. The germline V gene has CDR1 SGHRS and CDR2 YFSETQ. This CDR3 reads CASSWTGGHGYTF. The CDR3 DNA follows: TGCGCCAGCAGCTGGACAGGGGGCCATGGCTACACCTTC.

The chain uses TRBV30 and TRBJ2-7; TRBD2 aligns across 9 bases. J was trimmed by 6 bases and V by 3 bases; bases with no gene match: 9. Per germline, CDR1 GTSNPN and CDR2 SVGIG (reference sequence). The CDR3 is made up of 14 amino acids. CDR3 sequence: CAWSQAGGGREQYF. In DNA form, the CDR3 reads TGTGCCTGGAGCCAGGCGGGAGGGGGACGCGAGCAGTACTTC.

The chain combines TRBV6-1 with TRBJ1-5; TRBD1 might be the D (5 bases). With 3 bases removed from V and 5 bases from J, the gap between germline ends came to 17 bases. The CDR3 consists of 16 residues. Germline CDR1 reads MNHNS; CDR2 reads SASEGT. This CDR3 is CASSEGRLVPHQPQHF. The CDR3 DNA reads TGTGCCAGCAGTGAGGGACGTTTAGTGCCACATCAGCCCCAGCATTTT.

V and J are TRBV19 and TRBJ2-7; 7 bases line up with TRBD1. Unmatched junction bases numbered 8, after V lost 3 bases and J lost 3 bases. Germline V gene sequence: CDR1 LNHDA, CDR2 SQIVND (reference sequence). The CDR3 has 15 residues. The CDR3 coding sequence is TGTGCCAGTAGTATTTTGGAAGGGGGCAACTACGAGCAGTACTTC. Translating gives CASSILEGGNYEQYF.

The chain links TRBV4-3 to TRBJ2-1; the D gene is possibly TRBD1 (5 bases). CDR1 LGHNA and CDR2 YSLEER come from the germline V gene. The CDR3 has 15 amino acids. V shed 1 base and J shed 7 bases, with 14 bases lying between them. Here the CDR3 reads CASSQADTLGNEQFF. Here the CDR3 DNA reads TGCGCCAGCAGCCAAGCGGACACTCTAGGAAATGAGCAGTTCTTC.

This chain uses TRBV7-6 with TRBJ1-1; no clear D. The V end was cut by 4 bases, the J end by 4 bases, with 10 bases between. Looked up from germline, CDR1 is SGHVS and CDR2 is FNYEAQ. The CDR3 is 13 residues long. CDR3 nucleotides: TGTGCCAGCAGCTCGGAAATAAGCACTGAAGCTTTCTTT. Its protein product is CASSSEISTEAFF.

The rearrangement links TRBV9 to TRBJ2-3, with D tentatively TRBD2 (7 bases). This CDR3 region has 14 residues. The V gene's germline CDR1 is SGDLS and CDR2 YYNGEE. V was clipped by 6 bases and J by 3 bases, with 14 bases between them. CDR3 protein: CASTSGGWTDTQYF. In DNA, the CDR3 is TGTGCCAGCACCTCGGGGGGCTGGACAGATACGCAGTATTTT. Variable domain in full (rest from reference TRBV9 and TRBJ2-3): DSGVTQTPKHLITATGQRVTLRCSPRSGDLSVYWYQQSLDQGLQFLIQYYNGEERAKGNILERFSAQQFPDLHSELNLSSLELGDSALYFCASTSGGWTDTQYFGPGTRLTVL.

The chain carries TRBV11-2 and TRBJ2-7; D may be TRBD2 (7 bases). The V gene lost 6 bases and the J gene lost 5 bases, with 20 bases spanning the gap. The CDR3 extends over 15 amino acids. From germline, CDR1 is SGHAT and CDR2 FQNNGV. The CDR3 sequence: CASSLKGEGLDEQYF. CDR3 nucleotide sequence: TGTGCCAGCAGTCTTAAGGGGGAGGGGTTGGACGAGCAGTACTTC.

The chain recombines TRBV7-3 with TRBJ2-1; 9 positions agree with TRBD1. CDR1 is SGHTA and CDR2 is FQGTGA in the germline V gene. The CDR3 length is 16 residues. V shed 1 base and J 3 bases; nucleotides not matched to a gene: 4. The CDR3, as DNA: TGTGCCAGCAGCTTAAGGGGACAGGGCTACTACAATGAGCAGTTCTTC. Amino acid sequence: CASSLRGQGYYNEQFF. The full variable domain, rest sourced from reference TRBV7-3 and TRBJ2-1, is GAGVSQTPSNKVTEKGKYVELRCDPISGHTALYWYRQSLGQGPEFLIYFQGTGAADDSGLPNDRFFAVRPEGSVSTLKIQRTERGDSAVYLCASSLRGQGYYNEQFFGPGTRLTVL.

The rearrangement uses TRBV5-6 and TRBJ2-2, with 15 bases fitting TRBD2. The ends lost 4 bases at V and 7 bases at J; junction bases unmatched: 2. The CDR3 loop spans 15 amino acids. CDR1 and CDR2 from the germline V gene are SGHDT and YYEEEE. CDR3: CASSPGLAGGGELFF. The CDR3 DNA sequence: TGTGCCAGCAGCCCGGGACTAGCGGGAGGCGGGGAGCTGTTTTTT.

The CDR3 DNA reads as TGCGCCAGCAGCAGAACAGGAGCCTACGAGCAGTACTTC. Translation gives CASSRTGAYEQYF. This chain connects TRBV5-1 to TRBJ2-7, with D maybe TRBD1 (5 bases). CDR3 length equals 13 residues. Trimming removed 4 bases from V and 2 bases from J, with 10 bases in between. Looked up from germline, CDR1 is SGHRS and CDR2 is YFSETQ.

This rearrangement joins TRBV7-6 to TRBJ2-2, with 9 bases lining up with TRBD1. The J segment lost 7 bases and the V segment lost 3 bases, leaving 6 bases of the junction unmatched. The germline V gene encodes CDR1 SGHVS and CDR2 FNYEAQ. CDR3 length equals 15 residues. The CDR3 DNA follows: TGTGCCAGCAGCTTCGGACAGGGGCAAAACGGGGAGCTGTTTTTT. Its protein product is CASSFGQGQNGELFF.

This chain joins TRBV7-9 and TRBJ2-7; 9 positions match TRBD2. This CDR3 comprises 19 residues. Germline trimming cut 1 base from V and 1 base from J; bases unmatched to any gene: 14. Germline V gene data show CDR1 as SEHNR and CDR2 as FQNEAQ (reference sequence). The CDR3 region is CASSLVGLAGQTKSYEQYF. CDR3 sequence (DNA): TGTGCCAGCAGCTTAGTGGGCCTAGCGGGGCAAACAAAATCCTACGAGCAGTACTTC.